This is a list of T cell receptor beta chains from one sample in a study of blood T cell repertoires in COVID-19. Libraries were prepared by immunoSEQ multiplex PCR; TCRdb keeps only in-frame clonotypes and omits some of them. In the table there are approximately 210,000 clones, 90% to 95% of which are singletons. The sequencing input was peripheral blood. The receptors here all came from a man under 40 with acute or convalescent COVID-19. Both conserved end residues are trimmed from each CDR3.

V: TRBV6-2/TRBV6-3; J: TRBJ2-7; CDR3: ASSNSWTVPSYEQY
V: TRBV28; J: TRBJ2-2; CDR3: ASSPPTSGGSRTGELF
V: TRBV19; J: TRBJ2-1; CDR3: ASSKGDTERLFRNEQF
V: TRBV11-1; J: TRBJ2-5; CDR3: ASSLRTVTQETQY
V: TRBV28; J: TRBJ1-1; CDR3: ASSTRTGLNTEAF
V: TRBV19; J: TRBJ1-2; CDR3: ASSIAGRDYGYT
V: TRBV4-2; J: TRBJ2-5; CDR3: ASSQEKGSGGGQETQY
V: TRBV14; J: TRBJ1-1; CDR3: ASSQGWDFRAF
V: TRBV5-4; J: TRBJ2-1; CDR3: ASSYRLSSYNEQF
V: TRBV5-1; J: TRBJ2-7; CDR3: ASSGRDYEQY
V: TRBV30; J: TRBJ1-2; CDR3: AWEWGPGTENYGYT
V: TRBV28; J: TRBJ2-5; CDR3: ASSFRTGSWEETQY
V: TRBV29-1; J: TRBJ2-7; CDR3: SVSGTGGFGYEQY
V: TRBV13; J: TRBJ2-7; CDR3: ASSGRESGNYSQGQY
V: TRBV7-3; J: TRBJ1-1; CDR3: ASSFTGGTEAF
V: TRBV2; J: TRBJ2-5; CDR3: ASRRGLGETQY
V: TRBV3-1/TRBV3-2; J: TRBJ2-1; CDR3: ASSPRGAFGEQF
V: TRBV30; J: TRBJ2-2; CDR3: AWMAGANTGELF
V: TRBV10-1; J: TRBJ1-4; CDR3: ASSSGRERHEKLF
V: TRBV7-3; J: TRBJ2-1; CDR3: ASSLWAGGPYNEQF
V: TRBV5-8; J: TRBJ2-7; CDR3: ASSEGLTYYEQY
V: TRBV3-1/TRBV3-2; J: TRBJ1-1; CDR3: ASSQEGRVNTEAF
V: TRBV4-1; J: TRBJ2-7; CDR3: ASSQPGQGLYEQY
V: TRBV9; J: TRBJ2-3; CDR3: ASSVEGGRSTDTQY
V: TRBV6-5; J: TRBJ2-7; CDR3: ASSYVVGLAGGEQY
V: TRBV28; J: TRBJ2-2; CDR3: ASGQGAAGELF
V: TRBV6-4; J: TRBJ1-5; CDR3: ASSFLAEVYSNQPQH